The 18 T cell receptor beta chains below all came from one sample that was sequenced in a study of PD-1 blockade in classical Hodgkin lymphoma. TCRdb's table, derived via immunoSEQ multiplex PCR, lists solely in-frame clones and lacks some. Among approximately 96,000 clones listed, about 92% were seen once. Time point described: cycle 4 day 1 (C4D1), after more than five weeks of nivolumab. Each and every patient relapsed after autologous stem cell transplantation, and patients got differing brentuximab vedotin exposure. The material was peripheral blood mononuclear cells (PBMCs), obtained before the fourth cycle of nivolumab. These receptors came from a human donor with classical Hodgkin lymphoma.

CDR3 nucleotides: TGTGCCAGCAGTGAGCGGGGGGGGTATTACAATGAGCAGTTCTTC. It specifies CASSERGGYYNEQFF. The V call is TRBV6-1, the J call TRBJ2-1, with 9 bases identical to TRBD2. Trimming removed 3 bases from V and 4 bases from J; junction bases left unmatched: 4. The CDR3 totals 15 residues. CDR1 is MNHNS, CDR2 SASEGT, per germline.

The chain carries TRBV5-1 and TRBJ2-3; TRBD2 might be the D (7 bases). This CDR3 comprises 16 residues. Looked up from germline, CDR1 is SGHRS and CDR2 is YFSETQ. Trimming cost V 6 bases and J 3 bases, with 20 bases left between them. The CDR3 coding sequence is TGCGCCAGCACCCTGGGGGGGCGACCAGGAACAGATACGCAGTATTTT. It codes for CASTLGGRPGTDTQYF.

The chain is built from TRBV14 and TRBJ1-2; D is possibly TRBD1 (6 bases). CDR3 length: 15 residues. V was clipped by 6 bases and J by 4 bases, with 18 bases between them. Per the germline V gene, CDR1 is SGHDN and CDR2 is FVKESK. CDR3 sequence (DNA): TGTGCCAGCAGGCCATTGGGGGCGCGTTCCTATGGCTACACCTTC. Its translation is CASRPLGARSYGYTF.

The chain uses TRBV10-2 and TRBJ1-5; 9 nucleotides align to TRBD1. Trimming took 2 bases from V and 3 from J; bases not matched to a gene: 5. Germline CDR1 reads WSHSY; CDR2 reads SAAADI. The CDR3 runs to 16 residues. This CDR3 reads CASSEQDRGVNQPQHF. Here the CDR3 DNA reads TGCGCCAGCAGTGAGCAGGACAGGGGCGTCAATCAGCCCCAGCATTTT.

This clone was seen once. CDR3: CASSVGTDTQYF. Written as DNA, the CDR3 is TGTGCCAGCAGCGTAGGTACAGATACGCAGTATTTT. The chain carries TRBV9 and TRBJ2-3; D is uncertain. CDR3 length: 12 residues. Germline values: CDR1 SGDLS, CDR2 YYNGEE. Trimming took 0 bases from V and 3 from J, leaving 2 bases between them.

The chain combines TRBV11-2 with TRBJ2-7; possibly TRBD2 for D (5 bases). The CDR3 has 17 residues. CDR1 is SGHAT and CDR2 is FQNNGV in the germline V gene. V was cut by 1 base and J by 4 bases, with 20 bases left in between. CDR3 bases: TGTGCCAGCAGCTTAGTTCCCCCCGGGAAACCTGTATACGAGCAGTACTTC. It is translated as CASSLVPPGKPVYEQYF.

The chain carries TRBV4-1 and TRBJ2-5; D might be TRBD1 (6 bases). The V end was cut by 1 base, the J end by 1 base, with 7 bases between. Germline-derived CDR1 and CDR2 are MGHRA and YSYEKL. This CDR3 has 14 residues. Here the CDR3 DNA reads TGCGCCAGCAGCCAAGCGGACAGCCAAGAGACCCAGTACTTC. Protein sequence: CASSQADSQETQYF.

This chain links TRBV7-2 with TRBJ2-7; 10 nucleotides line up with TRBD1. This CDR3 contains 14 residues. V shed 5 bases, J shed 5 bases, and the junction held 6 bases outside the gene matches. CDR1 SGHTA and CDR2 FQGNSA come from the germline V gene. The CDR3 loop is CASSVDRGRNEQYF. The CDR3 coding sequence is TGTGCCAGCAGCGTAGACAGGGGGCGAAACGAGCAGTACTTC.

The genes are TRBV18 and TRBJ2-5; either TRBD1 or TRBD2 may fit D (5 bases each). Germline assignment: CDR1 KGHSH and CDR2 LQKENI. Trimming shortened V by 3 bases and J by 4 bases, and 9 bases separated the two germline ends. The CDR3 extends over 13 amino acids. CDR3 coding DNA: TGTGCCAGCTCACCGGGGACCATAGAGACCCAGTACTTC. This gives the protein CASSPGTIETQYF.

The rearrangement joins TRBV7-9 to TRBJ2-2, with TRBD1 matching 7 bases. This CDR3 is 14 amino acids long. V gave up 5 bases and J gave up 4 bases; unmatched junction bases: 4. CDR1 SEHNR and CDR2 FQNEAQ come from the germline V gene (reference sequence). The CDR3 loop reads CASSTWTGTGELFF. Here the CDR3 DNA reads TGTGCCAGCAGCACATGGACAGGCACCGGGGAGCTGTTTTTT.

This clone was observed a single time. This CDR3 reads CASSLLTGQGNTIYF. CDR3 sequence (DNA): TGCGCCAGCAGCCTTTTGACAGGGCAAGGAAACACCATATATTTT. The chain is built from TRBV4-1 and TRBJ1-3, with 7 bases matching TRBD1. The CDR3 contains 15 residues. Germline CDR1 reads MGHRA; CDR2 reads YSYEKL. Trimming took 4 bases from V and 4 from J; bases not matched to a gene: 7.

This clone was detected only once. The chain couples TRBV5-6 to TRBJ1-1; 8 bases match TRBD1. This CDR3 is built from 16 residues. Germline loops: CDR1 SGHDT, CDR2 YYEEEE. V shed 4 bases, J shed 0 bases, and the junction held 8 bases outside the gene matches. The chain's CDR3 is CASSPGTGRLNTEAFF. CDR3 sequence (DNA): TGTGCCAGCAGCCCAGGGACAGGCCGCCTGAACACTGAAGCTTTCTTT.

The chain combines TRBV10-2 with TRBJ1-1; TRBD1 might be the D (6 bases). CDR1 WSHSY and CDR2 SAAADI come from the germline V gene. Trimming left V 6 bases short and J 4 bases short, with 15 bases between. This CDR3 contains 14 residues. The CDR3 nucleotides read TGCGCCAGCAGAACCGGACAGTGGATCACTGAAGCTTTCTTT. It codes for CASRTGQWITEAFF.

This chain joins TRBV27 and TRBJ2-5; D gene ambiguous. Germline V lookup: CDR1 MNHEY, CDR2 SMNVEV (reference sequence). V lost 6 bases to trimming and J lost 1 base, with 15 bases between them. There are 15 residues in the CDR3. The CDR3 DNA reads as TGTGCCAGCAGAGAAGGCCTAGGAGCCCAAGAGACCCAGTACTTC. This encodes CASREGLGAQETQYF.

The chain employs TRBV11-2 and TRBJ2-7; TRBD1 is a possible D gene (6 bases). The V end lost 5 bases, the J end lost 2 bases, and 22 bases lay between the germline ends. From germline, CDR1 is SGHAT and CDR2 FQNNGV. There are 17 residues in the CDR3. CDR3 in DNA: TGTGCCAGCAGCCCGAGGCCTGACACAGGGTTAGCCTACGAGCAGTACTTC. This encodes CASSPRPDTGLAYEQYF.

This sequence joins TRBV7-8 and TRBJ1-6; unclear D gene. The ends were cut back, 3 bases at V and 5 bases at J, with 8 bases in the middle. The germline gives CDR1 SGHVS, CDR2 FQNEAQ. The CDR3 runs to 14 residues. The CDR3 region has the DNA TGTGCCAGCAGCTTGATGCAGGATAATTCACCCCTCCACTTT. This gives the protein CASSLMQDNSPLHF.

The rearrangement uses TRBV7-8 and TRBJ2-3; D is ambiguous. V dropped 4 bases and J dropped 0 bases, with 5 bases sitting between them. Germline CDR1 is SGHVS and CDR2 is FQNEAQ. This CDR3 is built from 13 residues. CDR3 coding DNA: TGTGCCAGCAGCTACGGGAGCACAGATACGCAGTATTTT. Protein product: CASSYGSTDTQYF. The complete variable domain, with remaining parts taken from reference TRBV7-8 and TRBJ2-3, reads GAGVSQSPRYKVAKRGQDVALRCDPISGHVSLFWYQQALGQGPEFLTYFQNEAQLDKSGLPSDRFFAERPEGSVSTLKIQRTQQEDSAVYLCASSYGSTDTQYFGPGTRLTVL.

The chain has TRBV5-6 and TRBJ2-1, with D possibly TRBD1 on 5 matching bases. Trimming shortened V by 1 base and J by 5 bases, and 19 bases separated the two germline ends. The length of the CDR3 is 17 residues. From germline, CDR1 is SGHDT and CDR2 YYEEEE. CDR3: CASSLLIRQLLDNEQFF. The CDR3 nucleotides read TGTGCCAGCAGCTTGCTTATTCGACAGCTCCTAGACAATGAGCAGTTCTTC.